This TCR beta chain was recovered during a study of blood T cells in healthy people across ages. Study conclusions and caveats: Estimates drawn from one million T cells were deemed to understate diversity. Shifts in expanded clonotypes may have been confounded by donor CMV status, which was unknown.

There are 13 residues in the CDR3. V was pared by 5 bases and J by 7 bases, with 12 bases between. Germline CDR1 reads MNHNS; CDR2 reads SASEGT. Total RNA was isolated from each sample in quantities of at least 6 micrograms. PCR was performed a second time for about 7 to 11 cycles using a sample-barcoded 5' primer and a J-beta primer mix. One entry per CDR3 protein, called by TCRdb with MiXCR from the 5' RACE reads. Of almost 300,000 distinct CDR3 sequences listed, less than 30% were seen once; the top ten hold approximately 28%. There are a few counts of this clonotype. Antigen specificity is unknown.

Material for sequencing was blood. V usage is TRBV6-1 and J usage is TRBJ1-5; D unresolved. The sequence derives from a woman aged 70-85 years in good health. Here the CDR3 DNA reads TGTGCCAGCAGTCAGGTTAGAGAACAGCCCCAGCATTTT. Translating it yields CASSQVREQPQHF.